This T cell receptor (beta chain) derives from a study of immune evolution from preneoplasia to lung adenocarcinoma. Looked up from germline, CDR1 is GTSNPN and CDR2 is SVGIG (reference sequence). The trim removed 4 bases at V and 5 bases at J, leaving 7 bases unmatched. The CDR3 totals 14 residues. Regarding the study as a whole: From normal lung to invasive adenocarcinoma, top clone frequencies appeared to decrease. T cell clonality was higher in KRAS-mutant than EGFR-mutant or wild-type nodules.

A remark on this clone: Its antigen is unknown.

Patients had resection in Japan or China between the mid-2010s and the late 2010s. Macro-dissection enriched premalignant or tumor cells before nucleic acid extraction. Profiled with immunoSEQ multiplex PCR; TCRdb holds only in-frame clones, not every one. Of around 39,000 clones detected, roughly 74% appear once; the ten largest clones hold about 5.7%. This sequence was found in a person in their sixties or seventies with lung adenocarcinoma. The sample consisted of FFPE invasive lung adenocarcinoma tissue. J is TRBJ2-2 and V is TRBV30; 7 bases are a match to TRBD2. CDR3 bases: TGTGCCTGGACTGGCGGGAGTGGAACCGGGGAGCTGTTTTTT. This translates into CAWTGGSGTGELFF.